Described below is a single T cell receptor (beta chain) sequence and its context. No antigen is known for it. No qualities accompany the bases; no much larger clone lies one base away. This entry is derived from a study of T-cell memory formation after mild COVID-19 (dated by TCRdb to the early 2020s). Regarding the complete study: Most TCR sequence clusters were specific to one of the two donors. Longitudinal TCRalpha and TCRbeta repertoire sequencing tracked T-cell clones expanding and contracting after mild COVID-19 in a couple of donors. Two young, previously healthy adult volunteers, one female and one male, were included in the cohort. Results and caveats for the whole study, not just this receptor: Clones that contracted from day 15 to 85 showed balanced CD4/CD8 phenotypes, whereas a second wave of clones that expanded from day 15 to 37 leaned towards CD4+. The second-wave clones that peaked on day 37 were not confirmed to be SARS-CoV-2 specific. Contracting CD4+ clones turned up mainly in the CM and EM memory subsets, whereas EMRA was where CD8+ clones were enriched. Only a couple of mild cases were covered by the study, and larger cohorts that include severe cases with pre-infection samples were considered necessary. Some responding clones were detected in pre-infection memory, suggesting pre-existing cross-reactive memory T cells joined the SARS-CoV-2 response.

The germline V gene provides CDR1 KGHSY and CDR2 FQNENV. The V end loses 0 bases and the J end loses 4 bases, and a stretch of 19 bases separates them. The CDR3 covers 18 residues, taking in both the cysteine and the phenylalanine. The read is trimmed to its CDR3 DNA, 54 bases read in frame from base 1. Ficoll-Paque density gradient centrifugation was the method used to isolate PBMCs. The sample was run on an Illumina NovaSeq 6000. Using 5'RACE with constant-segment primers, TCRalpha and TCRbeta cDNA libraries were constructed, with sample barcodes and unique molecular identifiers added in the process. Trizol reagent was used to extract RNA from every sample. The libraries were amplified in two PCR steps, and the second step added a second sample barcode and Illumina TruSeq adapters. Libraries were sequenced on an Illumina NovaSeq with 2 x 150 bp paired-end reads. The source study handled its data this way. With migec v1.2.7, reads were demultiplexed and then collapsed into UMI-guided consensus sequences. Using mixcr v2.1.11, UMI consensuses were aligned to TRA and TRB V and J templates and then assembled into clonotypes. A clonotype was counted as expanded or contracted only when both edgeR and NoisET called the clonotype significant, with the noise models trained on biological replicates. edgeR calls used a false discovery rate-adjusted p below 0.01 and a log2 fold-change threshold of 1. PCA with hierarchical clustering of max-normalized trajectories of the 1000 most abundant clonotypes was used as exploratory dynamics analysis. Each responding clone was given a CD4 or CD8 phenotype based on the CD4+ and CD8+ repertoires, which had been sequenced separately. TCRdb applied fastp at Q25 and MiXCR to the public reads, then kept only in-frame beta chains. Rows with one shared CDR3 protein collapse into an entry with the most common genes and DNA. The V and J calls reflect TCRdb's pipeline rather than the authors' work. The sample table lists approximately 52,000 distinct CDR3 sequences, roughly 9% of them with a count of one. The ten biggest clones cover about 10% of the sample.

Rearrangement joined TRBV16 to TRBJ1-3; the D segment could be TRBD1, given 5 matching bases. The origin of this receptor is an adult woman who had mild COVID-19 (a few samples of this study predate the infection). The sample titles of this study are shuffled in the database, so cell type and time point are left out; the donor was told from shared clones. Sample: PBMCs or a T cell subset sorted from them (not recorded which). DNA sequence: TGTGCCAGCAGCCAATCGCCCAGCCAGGGCGCTCGGGGAAACACCATATATTTT. This codes for CASSQSPSQGARGNTIYF.